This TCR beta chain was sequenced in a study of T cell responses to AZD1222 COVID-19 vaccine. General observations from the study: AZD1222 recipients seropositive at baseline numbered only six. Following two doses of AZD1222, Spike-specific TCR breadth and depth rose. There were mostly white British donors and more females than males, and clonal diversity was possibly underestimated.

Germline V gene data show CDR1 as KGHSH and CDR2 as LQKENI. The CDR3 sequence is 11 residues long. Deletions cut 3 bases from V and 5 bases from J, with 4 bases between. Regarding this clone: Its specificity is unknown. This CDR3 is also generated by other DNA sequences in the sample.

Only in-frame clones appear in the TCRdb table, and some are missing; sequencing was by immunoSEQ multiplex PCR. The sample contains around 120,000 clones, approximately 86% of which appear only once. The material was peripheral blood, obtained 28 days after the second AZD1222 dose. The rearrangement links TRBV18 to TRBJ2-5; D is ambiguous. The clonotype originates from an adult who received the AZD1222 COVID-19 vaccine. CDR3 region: CASSPGETQYF. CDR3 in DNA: TGTGCCAGCTCACCGGGGGAGACCCAGTACTTC.